This passage covers 5 T cell receptor beta chains from one sample sequenced in a study of cytomegalovirus exposure and HLA in healthy donors. PCR amplification relied on 60 Vbeta primers (plus 13 Jbeta primers). Produced via immunoSEQ multiplex PCR; TCRdb's table is partial and in-frame only. Among 120,000 to 150,000 clones, about four fifths were seen once, and the ten largest hold more than 2.5%. What was sequenced was PBMCs. The receptors shown here come from a male donor in good health and CMV-seronegative.

The chain couples TRBV6-5 to TRBJ2-1; D not resolved. The CDR3 consists of 14 residues. V lost 10 bases and J 4 bases, leaving 17 bases between the germline ends. CDR1 and CDR2 (germline): MNHEY, SVGAGI. The CDR3 loop reads CATGDSLKYNEQFF. CDR3 coding DNA: TGTGCCACCGGAGACTCTCTAAAATACAATGAGCAGTTCTTC.

The chain joins TRBV30 to TRBJ2-7; D is undetermined. This CDR3 spans 14 amino acids. With 3 bases removed from V and 0 bases from J, the gap between germline ends came to 12 bases. Germline values: CDR1 GTSNPN, CDR2 SVGIG (reference sequence). The chain's CDR3 is CAWSRGLASYEQYF. The CDR3 bases are TGTGCCTGGAGCCGCGGTTTAGCCTCCTACGAGCAGTACTTC.

This chain uses TRBV10-3 with TRBJ2-7; TRBD2 agrees at 7 bases. Looked up from germline, CDR1 is ENHRY and CDR2 is SYGVKD. J gave up 2 bases and V 5 bases, and 18 bases lay outside the gene matches. CDR3 length equals 18 residues. The CDR3 loop reads CAISPGWGGELGAYEQYF. DNA for the CDR3: TGTGCCATCAGTCCGGGATGGGGGGGTGAGTTGGGGGCCTACGAGCAGTACTTC.

Comments on this clone: Different DNA sequences within this sample yield the same CDR3. V usage is TRBV9 and J usage is TRBJ2-3; 9 bases align to TRBD2. The V and J ends lost 2 bases and 4 bases, in that order; junction bases with no gene match: 2. Germline lookup yields CDR1 SGDLS and CDR2 YYNGEE. The CDR3 is made up of 14 amino acids. This CDR3 reads CASSVSGRADTQYF. CDR3 coding DNA: TGTGCCAGCAGCGTTAGCGGGAGAGCAGATACGCAGTATTTT. Complete variable domain (other parts from reference TRBV9 and TRBJ2-3): DSGVTQTPKHLITATGQRVTLRCSPRSGDLSVYWYQQSLDQGLQFLIQYYNGEERAKGNILERFSAQQFPDLHSELNLSSLELGDSALYFCASSVSGRADTQYFGPGTRLTVL.

The chain combines TRBV27 with TRBJ1-4; D gene ambiguous. With 7 bases removed from V and 7 bases from J, the gap between germline ends came to 13 bases. The germline V gene has CDR1 MNHEY and CDR2 SMNVEV (reference sequence). This CDR3 region has 13 residues. The CDR3 is CASKVGAAEKLFF. The CDR3 nucleotides are TGTGCCAGCAAGGTGGGCGCAGCTGAAAAACTGTTTTTT. The full variable domain, its missing parts supplied by reference TRBV27 and TRBJ1-4, is EAQVTQNPRYLITVTGKKLTVTCSQNMNHEYMSWYRQDPGLGLRQIYYSMNVEVTDKGDVPEGYKVSRKEKRNFPLILESPSPNQTSLYFCASKVGAAEKLFFGSGTQLSVL.